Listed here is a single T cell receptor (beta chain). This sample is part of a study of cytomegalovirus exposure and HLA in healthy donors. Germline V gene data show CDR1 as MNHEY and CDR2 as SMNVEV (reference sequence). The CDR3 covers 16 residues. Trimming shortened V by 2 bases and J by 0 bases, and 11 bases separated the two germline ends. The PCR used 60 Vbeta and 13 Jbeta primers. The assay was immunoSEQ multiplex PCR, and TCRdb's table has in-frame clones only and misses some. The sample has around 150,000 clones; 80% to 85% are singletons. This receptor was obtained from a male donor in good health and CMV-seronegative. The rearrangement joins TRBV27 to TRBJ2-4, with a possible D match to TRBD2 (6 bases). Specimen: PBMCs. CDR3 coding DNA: TGTGCCAGCAGTTTAATCGGGGGTCTAGCCAAAAACATTCAGTACTTC. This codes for CASSLIGGLAKNIQYF.